Only a few counts were recorded for the clone carrying this TCR beta chain. Its target is not known. This sample is part of a study of CD8 T cells in ankylosing spondylitis. Points from the study as a whole: Within matched ankylosing spondylitis synovial fluid, disease-linked clones were reportedly significantly enriched. In synovial fluid and blood from reactive arthritis, some motif variants were previously reported. Peripheral blood samples showed relatively rare disease-linked clones, and these clones were CD8+. Characteristic, it appeared, of ankylosing spondylitis blood was a TCR beta motif of seven or eight highly homologous variants.

Making the TCR beta libraries involved quantitative 5'-RACE with molecular barcodes. In TCRdb, the 5' RACE reads were re-called with MiXCR into one record per CDR3 protein. The sample has around 450,000 distinct CDR3 sequences, around 26% seen once. V was shortened by 5 bases and J by 12 bases, with 11 bases between the two germline ends. The CDR3 loop spans 11 amino acids. The TCR originated in a male donor with ankylosing spondylitis. Sequencing input: blood, either unsorted or a sorted T cell fraction (not recorded which). The chain combines TRBV12-3 or TRBV12-4 with TRBJ2-1; D remains ambiguous. CDR3 sequence: CASSSTPRQFF. DNA for the CDR3: TGTGCCAGCAGTAGTACCCCAAGGCAGTTCTTC.